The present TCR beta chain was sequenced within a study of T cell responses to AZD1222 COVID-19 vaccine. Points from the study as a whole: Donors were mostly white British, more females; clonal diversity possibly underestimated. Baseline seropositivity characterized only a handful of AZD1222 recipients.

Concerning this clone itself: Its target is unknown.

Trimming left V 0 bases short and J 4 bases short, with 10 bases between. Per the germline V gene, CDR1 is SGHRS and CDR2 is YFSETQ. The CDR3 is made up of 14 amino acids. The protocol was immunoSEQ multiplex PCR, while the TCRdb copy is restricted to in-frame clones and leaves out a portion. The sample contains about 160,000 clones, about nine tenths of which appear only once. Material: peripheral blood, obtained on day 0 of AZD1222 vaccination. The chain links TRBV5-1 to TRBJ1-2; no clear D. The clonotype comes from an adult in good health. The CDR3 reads CASSLGTDIYGYTF. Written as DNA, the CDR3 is TGCGCCAGCAGCTTGGGGACGGATATCTATGGCTACACCTTC.